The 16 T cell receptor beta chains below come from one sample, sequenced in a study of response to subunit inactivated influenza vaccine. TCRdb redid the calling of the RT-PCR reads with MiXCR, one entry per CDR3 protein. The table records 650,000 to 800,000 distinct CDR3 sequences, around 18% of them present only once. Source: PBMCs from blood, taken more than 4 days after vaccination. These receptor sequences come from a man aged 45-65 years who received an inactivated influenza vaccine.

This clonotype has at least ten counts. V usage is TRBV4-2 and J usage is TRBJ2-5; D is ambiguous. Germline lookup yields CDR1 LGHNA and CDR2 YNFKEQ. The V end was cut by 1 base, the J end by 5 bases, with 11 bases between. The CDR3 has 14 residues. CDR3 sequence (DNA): TGTGCCAGCAGCCAAGTCGGCTTAGAGGAGACCCAGTACTTC. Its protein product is CASSQVGLEETQYF.

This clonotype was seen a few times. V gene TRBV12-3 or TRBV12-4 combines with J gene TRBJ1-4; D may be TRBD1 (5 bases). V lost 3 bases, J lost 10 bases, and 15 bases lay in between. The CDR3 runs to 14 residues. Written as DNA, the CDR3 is TGTGCCAGCAGTTTGCTTAGGGGAGGTGGAAAACTGTTTTTT. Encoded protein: CASSLLRGGGKLFF.

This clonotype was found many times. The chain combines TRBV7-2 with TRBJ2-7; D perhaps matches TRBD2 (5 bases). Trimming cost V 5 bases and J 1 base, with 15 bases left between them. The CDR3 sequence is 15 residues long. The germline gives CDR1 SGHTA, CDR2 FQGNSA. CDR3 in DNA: TGTGCCAGCAGCCCAGCGGTCGGGGAATCCTACGAGCAGTACTTC. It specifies CASSPAVGESYEQYF.

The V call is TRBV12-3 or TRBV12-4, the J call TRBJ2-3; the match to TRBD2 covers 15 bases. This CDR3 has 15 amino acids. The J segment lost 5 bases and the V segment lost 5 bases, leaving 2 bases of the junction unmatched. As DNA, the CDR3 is TGTGCCAGCAGTGGGACTAGCGGGGGGCAAGATACGCAGTATTTT. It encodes CASSGTSGGQDTQYF.

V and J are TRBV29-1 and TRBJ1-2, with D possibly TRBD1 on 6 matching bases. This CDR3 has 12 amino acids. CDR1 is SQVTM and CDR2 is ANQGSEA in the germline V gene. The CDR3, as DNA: TGCGGTGGGACATCAGCTAACTATGGCTACACCTTC. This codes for CGGTSANYGYTF.

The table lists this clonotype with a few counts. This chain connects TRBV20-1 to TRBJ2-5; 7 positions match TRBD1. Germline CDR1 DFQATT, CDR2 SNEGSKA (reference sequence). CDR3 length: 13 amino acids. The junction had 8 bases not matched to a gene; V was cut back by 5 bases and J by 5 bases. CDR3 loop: CSAARTGWETQYF. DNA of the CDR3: TGCAGTGCTGCCCGGACAGGTTGGGAGACCCAGTACTTC.

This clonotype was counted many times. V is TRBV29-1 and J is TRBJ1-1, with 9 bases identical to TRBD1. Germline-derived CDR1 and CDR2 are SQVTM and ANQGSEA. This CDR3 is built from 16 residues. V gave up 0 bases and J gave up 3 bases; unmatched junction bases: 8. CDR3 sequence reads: CSVEDLGRQGDTEAFF. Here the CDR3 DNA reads TGCAGCGTTGAAGATCTTGGAAGACAGGGGGACACTGAAGCTTTCTTT.

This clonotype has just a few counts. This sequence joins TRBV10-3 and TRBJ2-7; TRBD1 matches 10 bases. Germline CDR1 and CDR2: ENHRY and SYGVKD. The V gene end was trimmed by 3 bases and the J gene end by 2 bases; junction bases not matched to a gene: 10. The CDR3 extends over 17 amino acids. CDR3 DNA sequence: TGTGCCATCAGTGACAGACAGGGGGCTAGCATAACCTACGAGCAGTACTTC. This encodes CAISDRQGASITYEQYF.

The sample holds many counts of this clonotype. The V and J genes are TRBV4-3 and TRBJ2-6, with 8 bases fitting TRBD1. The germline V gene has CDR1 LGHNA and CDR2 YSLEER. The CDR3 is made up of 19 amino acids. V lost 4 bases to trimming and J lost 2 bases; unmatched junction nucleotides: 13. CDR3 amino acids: CASSRKLGQGYPGANVLTF. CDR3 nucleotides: TGCGCCAGCAGCCGAAAACTAGGACAGGGCTACCCTGGGGCCAACGTCCTGACTTTC.

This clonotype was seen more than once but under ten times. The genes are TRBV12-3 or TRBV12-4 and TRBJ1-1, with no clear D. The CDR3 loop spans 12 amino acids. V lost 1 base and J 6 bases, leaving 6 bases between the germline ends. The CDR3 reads CASSLVAAEAFF. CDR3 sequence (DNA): TGTGCCAGCAGTTTAGTGGCCGCTGAAGCTTTCTTT.

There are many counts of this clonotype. CDR3 sequence reads: CASSEGQWDYEQYF. Written as DNA, the CDR3 is TGTGCCAGCAGTGAGGGACAGTGGGACTACGAGCAGTACTTC. The chain is built from TRBV12-3 or TRBV12-4 and TRBJ2-7, with 7 bases identical to TRBD1. This CDR3 has 14 residues. Trimming at V came to 5 bases and at J to 3 bases, leaving 7 bases not matched to a gene.

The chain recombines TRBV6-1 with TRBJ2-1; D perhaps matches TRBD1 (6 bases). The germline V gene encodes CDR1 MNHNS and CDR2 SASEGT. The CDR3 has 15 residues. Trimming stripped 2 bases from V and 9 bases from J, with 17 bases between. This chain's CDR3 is CASSEMGRGYGEQFF. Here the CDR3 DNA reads TGTGCCAGCAGTGAAATGGGCAGGGGTTATGGTGAGCAGTTCTTC.

CDR3 coding DNA: TGTGCCAGCAGTGGAGGTTGGAGCGAGCAGTACTTC. Translating it yields CASSGGWSEQYF. The chain carries TRBV6-2 or TRBV6-3 and TRBJ2-7; a weak D match, TRBD2 (5 bases). Germline assignment: CDR1 MNHEY and CDR2 SVGEGT. This CDR3 spans 12 amino acids. Trimming pared 5 bases from V and 6 bases from J, leaving 11 bases between.

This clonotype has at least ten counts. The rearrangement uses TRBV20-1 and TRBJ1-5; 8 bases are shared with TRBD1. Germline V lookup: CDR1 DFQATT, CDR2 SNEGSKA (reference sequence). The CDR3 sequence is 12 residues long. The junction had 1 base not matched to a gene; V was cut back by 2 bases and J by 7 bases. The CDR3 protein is CSARTGGQPQHF. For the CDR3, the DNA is TGCAGTGCTAGAACAGGGGGGCAGCCCCAGCATTTT.

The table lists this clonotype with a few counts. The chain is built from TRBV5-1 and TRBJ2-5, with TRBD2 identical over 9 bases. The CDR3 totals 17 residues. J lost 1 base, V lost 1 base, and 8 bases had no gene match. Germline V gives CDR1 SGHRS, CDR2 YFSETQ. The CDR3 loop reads CASSLFASGALQETQYF. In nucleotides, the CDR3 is TGCGCCAGCAGCTTGTTTGCTAGCGGGGCCCTCCAAGAGACCCAGTACTTC.

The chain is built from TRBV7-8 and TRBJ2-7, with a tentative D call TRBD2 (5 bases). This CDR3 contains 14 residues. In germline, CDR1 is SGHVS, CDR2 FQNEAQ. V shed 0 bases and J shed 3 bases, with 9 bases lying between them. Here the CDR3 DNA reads TGTGCCAGCAGCTTAGCGGAGGAGAGCTACGAGCAGTACTTC. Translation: CASSLAEESYEQYF. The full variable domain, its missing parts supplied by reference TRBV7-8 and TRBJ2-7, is GAGVSQSPRYKVAKRGQDVALRCDPISGHVSLFWYQQALGQGPEFLTYFQNEAQLDKSGLPSDRFFAERPEGSVSTLKIQRTQQEDSAVYLCASSLAEESYEQYFGPGTRLTVT.